Presented here are 32 T cell receptor beta chains from one specimen sequenced in a study of beta chain features in type 1 diabetes. All of the isolated RNA was reverse transcribed, so expressed TCRB transcripts were sequenced. Data came from immunoSEQ multiplex PCR; TCRdb stores just in-frame clones and leaves some out. The sample records hundreds of thousands of clones, more than 11% being singletons. The sample taken for sequencing was naive CD4+ T cells from blood. The receptors were gathered from a man between 25 and 39 years old in good health.

The chain uses TRBV6-5 and TRBJ2-3; TRBD2 agrees at 7 bases. V lost 10 bases to trimming and J lost 5 bases; unmatched junction nucleotides: 9. The CDR3 sequence is 13 residues long. The V gene's germline CDR1 is MNHEY and CDR2 SVGAGI. CDR3 sequence reads: CATGVGRGDTQYF. As DNA, the CDR3 is TGTGCCACCGGGGTGGGGAGGGGAGATACGCAGTATTTT.

This chain connects TRBV30 to TRBJ1-1; 10 nucleotides align to TRBD1. The CDR3 is 17 amino acids. Trimming removed 3 bases from V and 3 bases from J; junction bases left unmatched: 13. Germline V gives CDR1 GTSNPN, CDR2 SVGIG (reference sequence). The CDR3 DNA sequence: TGTGCCTGGAGCTGGGGACAGGGGACTCCCTTGGACACTGAAGCTTTCTTT. Translation: CAWSWGQGTPLDTEAFF.

This clone was detected a few times. The chain has TRBV9 and TRBJ2-7; a possible D gene is TRBD2 (6 bases). CDR1 is SGDLS and CDR2 is YYNGEE in the germline V gene. V was pared by 3 bases and J by 5 bases, with 18 bases between. This CDR3 comprises 15 residues. The CDR3 DNA is TGTGCCAGCAGCGCCTCGACCGGGGGTACCCACGAGCAGTACTTC. Translating gives CASSASTGGTHEQYF.

J is TRBJ2-2 and V is TRBV9; possible D gene TRBD2, 5 bases. The CDR3 is made up of 16 amino acids. Trimming cost V 0 bases and J 1 base, with 10 bases left between them. CDR1 is SGDLS and CDR2 is YYNGEE in the germline V gene. Written as DNA, the CDR3 is TGTGCCAGCAGCGTAGAGGCTAGCAGGAACACCGGGGAGCTGTTTTTT. Its protein is CASSVEASRNTGELFF.

The V call is TRBV25-1, the J call TRBJ2-5; D is unresolved. V lost 4 bases to trimming and J lost 3 bases, with 9 bases between them. Germline V CDR1 and CDR2: MGHDK, SYGVNS. The CDR3 has 13 amino acids. This CDR3 is CASSGSWEETQYF. The CDR3 nucleotides are TGTGCCAGCAGTGGGTCCTGGGAAGAGACCCAGTACTTC. Variable domain in full (rest from reference TRBV25-1 and TRBJ2-5): EADIYQTPRYLVIGTGKKITLECSQTMGHDKMYWYQQDPGMELHLIHYSYGVNSTEKGDLSSESTVSRIRTEHFPLTLESARPSHTSQYLCASSGSWEETQYFGPGTRLLVL.

The J gene is TRBJ2-3, the V gene TRBV10-1; D call uncertain. Germline CDR1 and CDR2: WNHNN and SYGVQD (reference sequence). Trimming left V 4 bases short and J 5 bases short, with 10 bases between. This CDR3 contains 13 residues. The CDR3 DNA is TGCGCCAGCAGTGTTCAAGAGAAAGATACGCAGTATTTT. Its protein product is CASSVQEKDTQYF.

Only a few counts were recorded for this clone. The chain combines TRBV4-1 with TRBJ1-6, with D perhaps matching TRBD1 (5 bases). This CDR3 spans 15 amino acids. Germline CDR1 and CDR2: MGHRA and YSYEKL. Trimming stripped 0 bases from V and 13 bases from J, with 16 bases between. The CDR3 spells CASSQETGRGAPLHF. DNA for the CDR3: TGCGCCAGCAGCCAAGAAACGGGACGAGGTGCTCCCCTCCACTTT.

The rearrangement joins TRBV7-2 to TRBJ1-3, with D hard to call. Germline CDR1 SGHTA, CDR2 FQGNSA. The germline V and J ends were trimmed by 3 bases and 0 bases, with 18 bases remaining between them. The CDR3 totals 18 residues. The CDR3, as DNA: TGTGCCAGCAGCTTGATTGGCCTTGGGAGGAGCTCTGGAAACACCATATATTTT. Encoded protein: CASSLIGLGRSSGNTIYF.

This clone occurred a few times. The chain carries TRBV29-1 and TRBJ2-3; D call uncertain. Germline V gene sequence: CDR1 SQVTM, CDR2 ANQGSEA. V lost 7 bases and J 2 bases, leaving 7 bases between the germline ends. The CDR3 sequence is 11 residues long. CDR3 DNA: TGCAGCGGGAAAAACACAGATACGCAGTATTTT. This sequence encodes CSGKNTDTQYF.

A few counts support this clone. V is TRBV6-5 and J is TRBJ2-5, with 11 nucleotides matching TRBD2. The junction had 5 bases not matched to a gene; V was cut back by 5 bases and J by 3 bases. Germline V CDR1 and CDR2: MNHEY, SVGAGI. The CDR3 has 15 amino acids. CDR3 protein: CASSLTTSGKETQYF. The CDR3 DNA follows: TGTGCCAGCAGTCTCACGACTAGCGGGAAAGAGACCCAGTACTTC.

V usage is TRBV4-3 and J usage is TRBJ1-4; the D is unclear. The CDR3 is 15 residues long. The V end was cut by 0 bases, the J end by 8 bases, with 13 bases between. Germline assignment: CDR1 LGHNA and CDR2 YSLEER. The CDR3 nucleotides read TGCGCCAGCAGCCAAGATCTCGCCTTATTGGAAAAACTGTTTTTT. Amino acid sequence: CASSQDLALLEKLFF.

V usage is TRBV18 and J usage is TRBJ2-1; D not certain. This CDR3 has 13 amino acids. The germline V and J ends were trimmed by 2 bases and 6 bases, with 8 bases remaining between them. Germline V gene sequence: CDR1 KGHSH, CDR2 LQKENI. CDR3 sequence (DNA): TGTGCCAGCTCACCAGAGGTCGCCAATGAGCAGTTCTTC. Encoded protein: CASSPEVANEQFF.

The table lists this clone with many counts. The chain recombines TRBV4-3 with TRBJ2-4; D might be TRBD1 (5 bases). Germline V lookup: CDR1 LGHNA, CDR2 YSLEER. Trimming pared 4 bases from V and 7 bases from J, leaving 11 bases between. This CDR3 spans 13 amino acids. CDR3 loop: CASSLGVLNIQYF. The CDR3 nucleotides read TGCGCCAGCAGCCTAGGGGTACTGAACATTCAGTACTTC.

This clone was seen a handful of times. The rearrangement uses TRBV20-1 and TRBJ2-1; a weak D match, TRBD2 (5 bases). Germline V CDR1 and CDR2: DFQATT, SNEGSKA (reference sequence). The CDR3 covers 10 residues. The V end lost 4 bases, the J end lost 9 bases, and 7 bases lay between the germline ends. CDR3 region: CSATRGEQFF. For the CDR3, the DNA is TGCAGTGCTACTCGGGGTGAGCAGTTCTTC.

This clone has just a few counts. The V call is TRBV10-3, the J call TRBJ2-5, with D hard to call. V dropped 5 bases and J dropped 3 bases, with 4 bases sitting between them. The CDR3 runs 11 residues. CDR1 is ENHRY, CDR2 SYGVKD, per germline. In DNA, the CDR3 is TGTGCCATCAGTTTAAAAGAGACCCAGTACTTC. Protein sequence: CAISLKETQYF.

This chain uses TRBV5-1 with TRBJ1-4; D ambiguous. Germline values: CDR1 SGHRS, CDR2 YFSETQ. The CDR3 has 13 amino acids. The V end lost 4 bases, the J end lost 5 bases, and 9 bases lay between the germline ends. This chain's CDR3 is CASSPRSNEKLFF. Here the CDR3 DNA reads TGCGCCAGCAGCCCCCGGTCCAATGAAAAACTGTTTTTT.

The chain is built from TRBV19 and TRBJ1-5; D possibly corresponds to TRBD1 (6 bases). The CDR3 length is 13 residues. Germline V gene sequence: CDR1 LNHDA, CDR2 SQIVND (reference sequence). V shed 5 bases and J shed 5 bases, with 10 bases lying between them. CDR3 sequence (DNA): TGTGCCAGTAGTGCGCCAGGGGATCAGCCCCAGCATTTT. Its translation: CASSAPGDQPQHF.

The J gene is TRBJ2-7, the V gene TRBV9; 7 bases are a match to TRBD2. CDR3 length equals 14 residues. After removal of 0 bases from V and 4 bases from J, the junction contained 4 bases not matched to a gene. The germline CDR1 and CDR2 sequences are SGDLS and YYNGEE. This CDR3 reads CASSVGASGYEQYV. The CDR3 DNA reads as TGTGCCAGCAGCGTAGGGGCTAGCGGATACGAGCAGTACGTC.

In this sample, this clone turned up a few times. CDR3 protein: CASSLWGSYEQYV. The CDR3 region has the DNA TGTGCCAGCAGCTTATGGGGATCCTACGAGCAGTACGTC. J is TRBJ2-7 and V is TRBV7-8, with D hard to call. The germline V and J ends were trimmed by 2 bases and 1 base, with 6 bases remaining between them. The CDR3 contains 13 residues. Germline V gene data show CDR1 as SGHVS and CDR2 as FQNEAQ.

This clone was picked up a small number of times. This chain links TRBV7-9 with TRBJ2-1, with TRBD2 matching 10 bases. Per the germline V gene, CDR1 is SEHNR and CDR2 is FQNEAQ (reference sequence). J was trimmed by 0 bases and V by 1 base; bases with no gene match: 3. The length of the CDR3 is 17 residues. The CDR3 bases are TGTGCCAGCAGCTTAGTGGCTAGCGGGAGCTCCTACAATGAGCAGTTCTTC. It is translated as CASSLVASGSSYNEQFF.

The chain employs TRBV30 and TRBJ1-5; D gene unclear. V was clipped by 0 bases and J by 4 bases, with 7 bases between them. CDR1 and CDR2 (germline): GTSNPN, SVGIG (reference sequence). The CDR3 has 13 amino acids. The CDR3 sequence is CAWSVQRNQPQHF. The CDR3 nucleotides are TGTGCCTGGAGTGTACAGAGGAATCAGCCCCAGCATTTT. Full variable domain (rest looked up from reference TRBV30 and TRBJ1-5): SQTIHQWPATLVQPVGSPLSLECTVEGTSNPNLYWYRQAAGRGLQLLFYSVGIGQISSEVPQNLSASRPQDRQFILSSKKLLLSDSGFYLCAWSVQRNQPQHFGDGTRLSIL.

This clone was seen only a few times. The rearrangement uses TRBV29-1 and TRBJ2-7; maybe TRBD1 (6 bases). This CDR3 has 11 amino acids. Germline lookup yields CDR1 SQVTM and CDR2 ANQGSEA. The V end was cut by 6 bases, the J end by 6 bases, with 12 bases between. The CDR3 loop is CSVSKGGEQYF. In DNA form, the CDR3 reads TGCAGCGTGTCCAAAGGGGGCGAGCAGTACTTC.

The table lists this clone with a few counts. This chain uses TRBV30 with TRBJ2-2, with a possible D match to TRBD2 (5 bases). This CDR3 contains 14 residues. Trimming pared 2 bases from V and 2 bases from J, leaving 9 bases between. CDR1 and CDR2 from the germline V gene are GTSNPN and SVGIG (reference sequence). The CDR3 region has the DNA TGTGCCTGGAGTCTCGGACTCAACACCGGGGAGCTGTTTTTT. Its protein product is CAWSLGLNTGELFF.

This chain connects TRBV7-9 to TRBJ2-1, with D perhaps matching TRBD1 or TRBD2 (6 bases each). CDR1 is SEHNR and CDR2 is FQNEAQ in the germline V gene (reference sequence). The CDR3 contains 13 residues. With 8 bases removed from V and 2 bases from J, the gap between germline ends came to 10 bases. This CDR3 reads CASRGRTYNEQFF. The CDR3 bases are TGTGCCAGCCGGGGGCGGACCTACAATGAGCAGTTCTTC.

This clone appeared a few times. DNA of the CDR3: TGTGCCACCGGACTAGCGGGTACCCAAGAGACCCAGTACTTC. It yields the protein CATGLAGTQETQYF. This chain connects TRBV7-8 to TRBJ2-5; 11 nucleotides agree with TRBD2. Per germline, CDR1 SGHVS and CDR2 FQNEAQ. CDR3 length: 14 amino acids. The V gene end was trimmed by 10 bases and the J gene end by 1 base; junction bases not matched to a gene: 5.

V gene TRBV7-2 combines with J gene TRBJ2-3; D may match TRBD1 or TRBD2 (5 bases each). The CDR3 spans 17 residues. The V end was cut by 1 base, the J end by 4 bases, with 18 bases between. In germline, CDR1 is SGHTA, CDR2 FQGNSA. The CDR3 DNA follows: TGTGCCAGCAGCTTAGTGAACCCAGGGCGGGTCCCAGATACGCAGTATTTT. It codes for CASSLVNPGRVPDTQYF.

The chain is built from TRBV2 and TRBJ1-2, with D perhaps TRBD1 (5 bases). V dropped 1 base and J dropped 4 bases, with 10 bases sitting between them. Germline V gives CDR1 SNHLY, CDR2 FYNNEI. This CDR3 has 14 amino acids. DNA of the CDR3: TGTGCCAGCAGTGAAGATCGGACACTCTATGGCTACACCTTC. It yields the protein CASSEDRTLYGYTF. Combining the CDR3 with reference TRBV2 and TRBJ1-2 gives the whole variable domain EPEVTQTPSHQVTQMGQEVILRCVPISNHLYFYWYRQILGQKVEFLVSFYNNEISEKSEIFDDQFSVERPDGSNFTLKIRSTKLEDSAMYFCASSEDRTLYGYTFGSGTRLTVV.

This clone has more than one count but fewer than ten. The chain combines TRBV28 with TRBJ2-5; D gene uncertain. The V gene's germline CDR1 is MDHEN and CDR2 SYDVKM. Trimming took off 5 bases at V and 2 bases at J, with 9 bases between the two ends. This CDR3 contains 13 residues. In nucleotides, the CDR3 is TGTGCCAGCAGTCCTAGATTACAAGAGACCCAGTACTTC. The encoded protein is CASSPRLQETQYF.

The chain combines TRBV18 with TRBJ2-3; unclear D gene. Per germline, CDR1 KGHSH and CDR2 LQKENI. The CDR3 has 13 amino acids. V lost 2 bases and J 2 bases, leaving 5 bases between the germline ends. The CDR3 sequence: CASSPVNTDTQYF. CDR3 sequence (DNA): TGTGCCAGCTCACCAGTCAACACAGATACGCAGTATTTT.

The gene calls are TRBV7-2 and TRBJ2-1; 10 bases map to TRBD2. This CDR3 has 15 amino acids. CDR1 is SGHTA, CDR2 FQGNSA, per germline. V was clipped by 6 bases and J by 4 bases; unmatched bases: 6. For the CDR3, the DNA is TGTGCCAGCAGGCTAACTAGCGGGATTTACAATGAGCAGTTCTTC. This gives the protein CASRLTSGIYNEQFF.

This chain links TRBV5-6 with TRBJ2-7; D unclear. The ends were cut back, 0 bases at V and 2 bases at J, with 3 bases in the middle. Germline CDR1 and CDR2: SGHDT and YYEEEE. The CDR3 covers 12 residues. CDR3 amino acids: CASSLAPYEQYV. CDR3 DNA sequence: TGTGCCAGCAGCTTGGCCCCCTACGAGCAGTACGTC.

This sequence joins TRBV10-3 and TRBJ2-3, with 9 bases identical to TRBD1. The CDR3 has 14 residues. V shed 6 bases and J 4 bases; nucleotides not matched to a gene: 5. Germline V gene sequence: CDR1 ENHRY, CDR2 SYGVKD. The CDR3 spells CAIRRDREPDTQYF. CDR3 nucleotide sequence: TGTGCCATCAGGAGGGACAGGGAACCAGATACGCAGTATTTT.